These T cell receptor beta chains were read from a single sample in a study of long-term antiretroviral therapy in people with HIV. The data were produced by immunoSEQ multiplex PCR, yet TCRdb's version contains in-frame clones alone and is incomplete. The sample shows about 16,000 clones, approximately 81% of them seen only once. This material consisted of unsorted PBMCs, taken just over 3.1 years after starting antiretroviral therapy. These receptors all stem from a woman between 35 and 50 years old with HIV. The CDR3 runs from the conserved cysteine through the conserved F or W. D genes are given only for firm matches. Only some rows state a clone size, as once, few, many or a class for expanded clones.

DNA: TGTGCCATCAGTGAAATGGGTCAGGTGCGGGAGCAGTACTTC
CDR3: CAISEMGQVREQYF
D: -
V: TRBV10-3
size: -
J: TRBJ2-7

DNA: TGCAGCGTTGCAGGGGGCTTTGGTCAGCCCCAGCATTTT
CDR3: CSVAGGFGQPQHF
D: TRBD1
V: TRBV29-1
size: -
J: TRBJ1-5

DNA: TGCGCCAGCAGACCCGGGGGCAGACAGTCCGGGGAGCTGTTTTTT
CDR3: CASRPGGRQSGELFF
D: -
V: TRBV5-1
size: once
J: TRBJ2-2

DNA: TGCGCCAGCAGCCAAGATGGGAGGGGGCGGAATGAAAAACTGTTTTTT
CDR3: CASSQDGRGRNEKLFF
D: TRBD1
V: TRBV4-3
size: -
J: TRBJ1-4

DNA: TGTGCCAGCAGCTTATATAGGGGGCCCTTGAACTACGAGCAGTACTTC
CDR3: CASSLYRGPLNYEQYF
D: TRBD1
V: TRBV7-9
size: -
J: TRBJ2-7

DNA: TGCGCCAGCAGCGACGGGACAGCGAACACCGGGGAGCTGTTTTTT
CDR3: CASSDGTANTGELFF
D: TRBD1
V: TRBV5-1
size: -
J: TRBJ2-2

DNA: TGCGCCAGCACCCAGGCGGCGGTGAACACCGGGGAGCTGTTTTTT
CDR3: CASTQAAVNTGELFF
D: -
V: TRBV5-1
size: few
J: TRBJ2-2

DNA: TGCGCCAGCAGCCCGCAAGGGATATCCTACGAGCAGTACTTC
CDR3: CASSPQGISYEQYF
D: -
V: TRBV5-1
size: -
J: TRBJ2-7

DNA: TGTGCCAGCAGCTTCAATAGCGGGGGGTCGGATACGCAGTATTTT
CDR3: CASSFNSGGSDTQYF
D: TRBD2
V: TRBV5-4
size: -
J: TRBJ2-3

DNA: TGTGCCAGCATACACCAGGCCAGCGGCTACACCTTC
CDR3: CASIHQASGYTF
D: -
V: TRBV6-1
size: -
J: TRBJ1-2